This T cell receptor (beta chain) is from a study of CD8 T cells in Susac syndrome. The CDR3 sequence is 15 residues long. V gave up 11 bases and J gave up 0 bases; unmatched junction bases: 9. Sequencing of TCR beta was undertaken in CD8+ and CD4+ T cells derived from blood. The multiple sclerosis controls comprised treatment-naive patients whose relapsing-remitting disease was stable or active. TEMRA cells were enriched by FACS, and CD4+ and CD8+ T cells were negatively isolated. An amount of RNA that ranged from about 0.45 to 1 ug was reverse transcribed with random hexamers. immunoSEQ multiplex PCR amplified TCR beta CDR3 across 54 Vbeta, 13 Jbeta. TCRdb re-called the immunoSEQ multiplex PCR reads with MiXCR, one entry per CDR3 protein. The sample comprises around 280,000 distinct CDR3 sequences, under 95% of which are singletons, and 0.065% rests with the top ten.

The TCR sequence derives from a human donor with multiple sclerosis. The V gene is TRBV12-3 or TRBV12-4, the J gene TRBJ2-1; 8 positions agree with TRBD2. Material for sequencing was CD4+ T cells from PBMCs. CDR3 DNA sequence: TGTGCCGGATCGGGGGGGGGCAGCTCCTACAATGAGCAGTTCTTC. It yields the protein CAGSGGGSSYNEQFF.